A selection of T cell receptor beta chains follows, all from one sample in a study of lymphopenia after photon versus proton radiotherapy. Sequenced by immunoSEQ multiplex PCR; TCRdb stores in-frame clones only, minus some. Of 9,500 to 15,000 clones listed, approximately 88% are singletons. Sequences were derived from peripheral blood, sampled from a patient treated with proton-based radiotherapy. The receptors were sampled from a man aged 55 to 70 with pancreatic cancer. Each CDR3 is given with its conserved first and last residue. Each record gives: V gene, D gene, J gene, CDR3 DNA, CDR3 protein. A D gene is named only where the DNA matches it firmly.

TRBV5-4	.	TRBJ2-7	TGTGCCAGCAGCTCACAGGGTAGCGAGCAGTACTTC	CASSSQGSEQYF
TRBV4-2	.	TRBJ1-1	TGTGCCAGCAGCCAAGAGAGGGGAGTCGGGGGGCAGGCGAACACTGAAGCTTTCTTT	CASSQERGVGGQANTEAFF
TRBV7-9	.	TRBJ1-1	TGTGCCAGCAGCTCCGCGGGGGGAGGCACTGAAGCTTTCTTT	CASSSAGGGTEAFF
TRBV10-1	.	TRBJ1-1	TGCGCCAGTCCGACAGGGAACACTGAAGCTTTCTTT	CASPTGNTEAFF
TRBV2	TRBD2	TRBJ2-1	TGTGCCAGCGGTATGACTAGCGGGATAGGCTTGAGCTCCTACAATGAGCAGTTCTTC	CASGMTSGIGLSSYNEQFF
TRBV11-3	.	TRBJ2-1	TGTGCCAGCAGCTTAGGGTCGGGTCTAGCGCGAGATGTCCCGAAGCAGTTCTTC	CASSLGSGLARDVPKQFF
TRBV7-2	.	TRBJ2-3	TGTGCCAGCAGCTTTCGACAGGCACAGAGCACAGATACGCAGTATTTT	CASSFRQAQSTDTQYF
TRBV7-9	TRBD1	TRBJ1-2	TGTGCCAGCAGCCTCCCGGGACAGGGAGGTGGCTACACCTTC	CASSLPGQGGGYTF
TRBV19	.	TRBJ2-7	TGTGCCAGTAGTAAAAAGGGTACCTCCTACGAGCAGTACTTC	CASSKKGTSYEQYF
TRBV7-7	.	TRBJ2-2	TGTGCTAGCAGCTCTCCCAGGGGGGGGAACACCGGGGAGCTGTTTTTT	CASSSPRGGNTGELFF
TRBV28	TRBD1	TRBJ2-5	TGTGCCAGCAGAAGACAGGGGGTAGGGGAGACCCAGTACTTC	CASRRQGVGETQYF
TRBV7-8	.	TRBJ1-4	TGTGCCAGCAGCCCTAGTAGGACTAATGAAAAACTGTTTTTT	CASSPSRTNEKLFF
TRBV6-6	.	TRBJ2-3	TGTGCCAGCAGATCGCGGGTGGCAGATACGCAGTATTTT	CASRSRVADTQYF
TRBV5-1	.	TRBJ1-1	TGCGCCAGCAGCTTGTCGGCAGGTAACACTGAAGCTTTCTTT	CASSLSAGNTEAFF
TRBV9	.	TRBJ2-3	TGTGCCAGCAGCGTAGAGTCTCGGAGTAGCACAGATACGCAGTATTTT	CASSVESRSSTDTQYF